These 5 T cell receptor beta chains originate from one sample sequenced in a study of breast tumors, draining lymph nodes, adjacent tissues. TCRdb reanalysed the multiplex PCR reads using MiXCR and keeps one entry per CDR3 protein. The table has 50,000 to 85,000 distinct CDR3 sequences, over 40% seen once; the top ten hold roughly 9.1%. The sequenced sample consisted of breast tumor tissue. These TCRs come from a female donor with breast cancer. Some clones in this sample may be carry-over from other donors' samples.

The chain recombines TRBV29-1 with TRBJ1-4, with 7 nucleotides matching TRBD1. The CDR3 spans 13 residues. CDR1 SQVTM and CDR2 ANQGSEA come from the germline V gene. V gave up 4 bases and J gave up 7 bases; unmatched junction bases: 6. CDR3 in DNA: TGCAGCGTTGGACAGGGACGAGTTGAAAAACTGTTTTTT. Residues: CSVGQGRVEKLFF.

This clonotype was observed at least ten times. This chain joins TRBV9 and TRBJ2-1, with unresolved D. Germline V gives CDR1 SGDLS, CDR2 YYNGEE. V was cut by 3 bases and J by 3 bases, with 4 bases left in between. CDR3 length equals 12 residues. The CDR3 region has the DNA TGTGCCAGCAGCGGAAACTACAATGAGCAGTTCTTC. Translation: CASSGNYNEQFF.

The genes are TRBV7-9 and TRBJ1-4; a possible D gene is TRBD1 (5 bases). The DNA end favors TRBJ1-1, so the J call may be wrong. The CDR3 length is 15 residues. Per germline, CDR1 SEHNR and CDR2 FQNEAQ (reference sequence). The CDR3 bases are TGTGCCAGCAGCTTAGCGGGGGAACGGGACACTGAAGCTTTCTTT. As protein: CASSLAGERDTEAFF.

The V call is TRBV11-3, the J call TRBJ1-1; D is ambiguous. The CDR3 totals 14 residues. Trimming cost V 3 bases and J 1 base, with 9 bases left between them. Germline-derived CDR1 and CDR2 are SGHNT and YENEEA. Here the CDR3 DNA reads TGTGCCAGCAGCTTCGGACGGGGGAACACTGAAGCTTTCTTT. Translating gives CASSFGRGNTEAFF.

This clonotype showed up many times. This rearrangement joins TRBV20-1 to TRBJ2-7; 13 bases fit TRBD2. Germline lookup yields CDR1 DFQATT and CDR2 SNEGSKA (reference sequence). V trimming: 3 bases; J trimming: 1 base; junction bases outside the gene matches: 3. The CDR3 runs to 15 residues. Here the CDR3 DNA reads TGCAGTGCTAGCACTAGCGGGAGGGGATCCTACGAGCAGTACTTC. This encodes CSASTSGRGSYEQYF.